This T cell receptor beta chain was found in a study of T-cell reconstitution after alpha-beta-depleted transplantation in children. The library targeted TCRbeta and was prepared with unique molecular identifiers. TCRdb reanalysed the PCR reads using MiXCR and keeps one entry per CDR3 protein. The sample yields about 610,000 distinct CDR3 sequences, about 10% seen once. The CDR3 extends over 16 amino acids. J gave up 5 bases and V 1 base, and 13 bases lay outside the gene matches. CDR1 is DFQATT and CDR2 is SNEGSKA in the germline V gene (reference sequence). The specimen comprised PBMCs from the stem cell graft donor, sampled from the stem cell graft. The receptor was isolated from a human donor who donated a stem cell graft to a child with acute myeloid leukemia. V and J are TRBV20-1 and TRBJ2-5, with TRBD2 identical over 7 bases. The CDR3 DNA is TGCAGTGCTAGAGCCCCGTGGGGGGGAAAGAGGGAGACCCAGTACTTC. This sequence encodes CSARAPWGGKRETQYF.